Shown below are 25 T cell receptor beta chains from a single sample sequenced in a study of T cell repertoires and Cas9 in healthy adults. TCRdb's table, derived via immunoSEQ multiplex PCR, lists solely in-frame clones and lacks some. The sample holds about 170 clones, 86% seen once. Material for sequencing was SpCas9-reactive Tregs (CD4+, CD25+, CD127-, CD137+, CD154-) from PBMCs; culture status not recorded. The receptors shown here come from a human donor in good health.

The gene calls are TRBV5-1 and TRBJ2-5; 11 bases line up with TRBD1. V lost 7 bases and J lost 5; bases outside the gene matches: 7. CDR1 and CDR2 (germline): SGHRS, YFSETQ. This CDR3 contains 14 residues. The CDR3 DNA reads TGCGCCAGCGGGACAGGGGGTGTTTTGGAGACCCAGTACTTC. Translation gives CASGTGGVLETQYF.

The genes are TRBV5-1 and TRBJ1-5; D might be TRBD1 (5 bases). Per germline, CDR1 SGHRS and CDR2 YFSETQ. V lost 5 bases and J 3 bases, leaving 15 bases between the germline ends. The CDR3 totals 15 residues. CDR3 protein: CASRPTTVDNQPQHF. CDR3 nucleotide sequence: TGCGCCAGCAGACCTACGACAGTGGACAATCAGCCCCAGCATTTT.

The chain has TRBV27 and TRBJ1-1; D gene unclear. Germline values: CDR1 MNHEY, CDR2 SMNVEV (reference sequence). V gave up 4 bases and J gave up 7 bases, with 13 bases separating them. CDR3 length: 13 amino acids. The CDR3 DNA sequence: TGTGCCAGCAGTTCCCGGTTAAGTAGTGAAGCTTTCTTT. Encoded protein: CASSSRLSSEAFF.

J is TRBJ1-2 and V is TRBV25-1, with D perhaps matching TRBD1 (5 bases). CDR3 length equals 13 residues. Between the trimmed V and J ends, which lost 4 bases and 6 bases, there was a span of 12 bases. The germline CDR1 and CDR2 sequences are MGHDK and SYGVNS. This CDR3 reads CASSVRGGDGYTF. The CDR3 DNA is TGTGCCAGCAGTGTGCGCGGGGGGGATGGCTACACCTTC.

V is TRBV5-1 and J is TRBJ2-3, with D possibly matching TRBD1 (6 bases). The CDR3 is made up of 16 amino acids. The germline gives CDR1 SGHRS, CDR2 YFSETQ. V was trimmed by 4 bases and J by 4 bases, leaving 19 bases between them. CDR3 region: CASSLGHRVSADTQYF. CDR3 nucleotide sequence: TGCGCCAGCAGCCTGGGGCACAGGGTAAGCGCAGATACGCAGTATTTT. Looking up the rest from reference TRBV5-1 and TRBJ2-3 gives the full variable domain: KAGVTQTPRYLIKTRGQQVTLSCSPISGHRSVSWYQQTPGQGLQFLFEYFSETQRNKGNFPGRFSGRQFSNSRSEMNVSTLELGDSALYLCASSLGHRVSADTQYFGPGTRLTVL.

V and J are TRBV5-6 and TRBJ2-7; D is ambiguous. Germline-derived CDR1 and CDR2 are SGHDT and YYEEEE. This CDR3 contains 13 residues. V lost 4 bases, J lost 4 bases, and 12 bases lay in between. The CDR3 DNA reads TGTGCCAGCAGCGTAAGTAGAAGGTACGAGCAGTACTTC. It yields the protein CASSVSRRYEQYF.

This clone was picked up a small number of times. The rearrangement joins TRBV11-1 to TRBJ2-2; 15 bases line up with TRBD2. This CDR3 region has 17 residues. V lost 4 bases, J lost 0 bases, and 0 bases stayed unmatched. From germline, CDR1 is SGHAT and CDR2 FQDESV (reference sequence). CDR3 sequence reads: CASSWTSGGANTGELFF. The CDR3 DNA follows: TGTGCCAGCAGCTGGACTAGCGGGGGGGCGAACACCGGGGAGCTGTTTTTT.

This clone came up a few times. The rearrangement joins TRBV6-1 to TRBJ1-5; D not certain. The CDR3 runs 13 residues. The V gene lost 4 bases and the J gene lost 5 bases, with 9 bases spanning the gap. CDR1 is MNHNS and CDR2 is SASEGT in the germline V gene. CDR3 residues: CASSGHGDQPQHF. The CDR3 nucleotides are TGTGCCAGCAGTGGACACGGGGATCAGCCCCAGCATTTT.

This chain uses TRBV1 with TRBJ2-6; the listed D gene, TRBD2, was not tested against the DNA. TRBV1 is reported as a pseudogene. The CDR3 is 18 residues long. In nucleotides, the CDR3 is TGCACCAGCAGCCCAAAGAGTTTGTGCCAAAGTCGGGCCAACGTCCTGACTTTC. It is translated as CTSSPKSLCQSRANVLTF.

The J gene is TRBJ2-7, the V gene TRBV5-1; weak D call: TRBD1 (6 bases). Germline-derived CDR1 and CDR2 are SGHRS and YFSETQ. V was clipped by 0 bases and J by 2 bases, with 12 bases between them. CDR3 length equals 15 residues. The CDR3 sequence is CASSLVTGHPYEQYF. In DNA, the CDR3 is TGCGCCAGCAGCTTGGTGACAGGACATCCCTACGAGCAGTACTTC.

The chain recombines TRBV2 with TRBJ1-2; D gene ambiguous. V gave up 6 bases and J gave up 4 bases, with 15 bases separating them. CDR3 length: 14 residues. Germline V CDR1 and CDR2: SNHLY, FYNNEI. The CDR3 DNA reads TGTGCCAGCAGCCCACCTCGGGTTACCTATGGCTACACCTTC. Amino acids: CASSPPRVTYGYTF.

V is TRBV29-1 and J is TRBJ2-5; 8 nucleotides align to TRBD2. Trimming took 4 bases from V and 4 from J; bases not matched to a gene: 5. Per germline, CDR1 SQVTM and CDR2 ANQGSEA. CDR3 size: 13 residues. CDR3: CSVVSSGAETQYF. The CDR3 DNA follows: TGCAGCGTTGTTAGTAGCGGGGCAGAGACCCAGTACTTC.

A few counts support this clone. This sequence joins TRBV5-1 and TRBJ1-1, with 9 bases matching TRBD1. The V segment lost 0 bases and the J segment 5 bases; nucleotides outside the gene matches: 2. This CDR3 contains 14 residues. The germline V gene encodes CDR1 SGHRS and CDR2 YFSETQ. The CDR3: CASSLGGQGTEAFF. CDR3 sequence (DNA): TGCGCCAGCAGCTTGGGGGGACAGGGAACTGAAGCTTTCTTT. Full variable domain (missing parts from reference TRBV5-1 and TRBJ1-1): KAGVTQTPRYLIKTRGQQVTLSCSPISGHRSVSWYQQTPGQGLQFLFEYFSETQRNKGNFPGRFSGRQFSNSRSEMNVSTLELGDSALYLCASSLGGQGTEAFFGQGTRLTVV.

This clone was recorded only once. The chain employs TRBV6-5 and TRBJ2-7; a possible D gene is TRBD2 (5 bases). V was trimmed by 8 bases and J by 7 bases, leaving 18 bases between them. CDR1 and CDR2 (germline): MNHEY, SVGAGI. The CDR3 runs 13 residues. The CDR3 reads CASYRTSSGEQYF. The CDR3 DNA reads TGTGCCAGCTACCGGACTTCATCGGGGGAGCAGTACTTC.

This sequence joins TRBV7-8 and TRBJ1-1, with D hard to call. V dropped 3 bases and J dropped 0 bases, with 8 bases sitting between them. The CDR3 is 14 amino acids. Germline V gene lookup returns CDR1 SGHVS and CDR2 FQNEAQ. CDR3 bases: TGTGCCAGCAGCTTGTCGGTTGTGAACACTGAAGCTTTCTTT. Protein: CASSLSVVNTEAFF.

The chain is built from TRBV7-9 and TRBJ2-6, with unresolved D. The CDR3 consists of 19 residues. The ends were cut back, 3 bases at V and 5 bases at J, with 23 bases in the middle. Germline V gene lookup returns CDR1 SEHNR and CDR2 FQNEAQ (reference sequence). The CDR3 DNA sequence: TGTGCCAGCAGCTTTGTTGTATACCATGACAAAAGTCGGGCCAACGTCCTGACTTTC. Its protein is CASSFVVYHDKSRANVLTF.

This chain joins TRBV5-6 and TRBJ2-3; 8 bases map to TRBD2. This CDR3 contains 19 residues. V lost 0 bases and J lost 0; bases outside the gene matches: 12. Germline V lookup: CDR1 SGHDT, CDR2 YYEEEE. CDR3 nucleotides: TGTGCCAGCAGCTTGGCCGGGGCGGGGGGATTCTCTAGCACAGATACGCAGTATTTT. It specifies CASSLAGAGGFSSTDTQYF.

The V and J genes are TRBV7-6 and TRBJ2-7; possible D gene TRBD1, 6 bases. Germline loops: CDR1 SGHVS, CDR2 FNYEAQ. This CDR3 spans 15 amino acids. V was pared by 5 bases and J by 0 bases, with 14 bases between. DNA for the CDR3: TGTGCCAGCAGCCTGCGTACGGGACACTCCTACGAGCAGTACTTC. It is translated as CASSLRTGHSYEQYF.

The chain is built from TRBV6-4 and TRBJ2-6; the D gene could be TRBD1 or TRBD2 (5 bases each). CDR1 and CDR2 (germline): MRHNA, SNTAGT. V was clipped by 5 bases and J by 5 bases, with 25 bases between them. This CDR3 is 19 amino acids long. The CDR3 is CASSTGPPTRQSRANVLTF. Here the CDR3 DNA reads TGTGCCAGCAGTACGGGACCTCCCACACGACAAAGTCGGGCCAACGTCCTGACTTTC.

This clone has a single count. This sequence joins TRBV28 and TRBJ2-3; no firm D call. The CDR3 covers 11 residues. Germline V gene lookup returns CDR1 MDHEN and CDR2 SYDVKM. V lost 5 bases and J 2 bases, leaving 2 bases between the germline ends. CDR3 protein: CASSLTDTQYF. The DNA for the CDR3 is TGTGCCAGCAGTCTCACAGATACGCAGTATTTT.

V usage is TRBV5-1 and J usage is TRBJ2-3, with D possibly TRBD2 on 5 matching bases. Trimming stripped 0 bases from V and 4 bases from J, with 15 bases between. This CDR3 is 16 amino acids long. Per the germline V gene, CDR1 is SGHRS and CDR2 is YFSETQ. The CDR3 loop is CASSLDAGAGADTQYF. As DNA, the CDR3 is TGCGCCAGCAGCTTGGATGCGGGCGCCGGGGCAGATACGCAGTATTTT.

V and J are TRBV28 and TRBJ2-2; D is uncertain. Germline CDR1 and CDR2: MDHEN and SYDVKM. V was clipped by 0 bases and J by 7 bases, with 12 bases between them. The CDR3 loop spans 15 amino acids. In nucleotides, the CDR3 is TGTGCCAGCAGTTTATGGGCCAGGCCAGGCGGGGAGCTGTTTTTT. Protein: CASSLWARPGGELFF.

This chain connects TRBV18 to TRBJ2-7; D is possibly TRBD2 (6 bases). The germline V and J ends were trimmed by 5 bases and 6 bases, with 11 bases remaining between them. The CDR3 length is 12 residues. CDR1 KGHSH and CDR2 LQKENI come from the germline V gene. The chain's CDR3 is CASSTGVGEQYF. For the CDR3, the DNA is TGTGCCAGCTCAACGGGAGTCGGCGAGCAGTACTTC.

The rearrangement links TRBV27 to TRBJ2-3, with 9 nucleotides matching TRBD2. The CDR3 loop spans 15 amino acids. Trimming at V came to 4 bases and at J to 4 bases, leaving 6 bases not matched to a gene. Looked up from germline, CDR1 is MNHEY and CDR2 is SMNVEV (reference sequence). CDR3 nucleotide sequence: TGTGCCAGCAGTTGGCGGGGGGGCCCTTCAGATACGCAGTATTTT. Translation gives CASSWRGGPSDTQYF.

The CDR3 region has the DNA TGTGCCAGCAGCTCCCCCGCGGACAAGGTTTATGGCTACACCTTC. Translation gives CASSSPADKVYGYTF. The rearrangement links TRBV7-9 to TRBJ1-2; D may be TRBD1 (5 bases). The CDR3 runs to 15 residues. The V gene's germline CDR1 is SEHNR and CDR2 FQNEAQ (reference sequence). Between the trimmed V and J ends, which lost 4 bases and 5 bases, there was a span of 17 bases.